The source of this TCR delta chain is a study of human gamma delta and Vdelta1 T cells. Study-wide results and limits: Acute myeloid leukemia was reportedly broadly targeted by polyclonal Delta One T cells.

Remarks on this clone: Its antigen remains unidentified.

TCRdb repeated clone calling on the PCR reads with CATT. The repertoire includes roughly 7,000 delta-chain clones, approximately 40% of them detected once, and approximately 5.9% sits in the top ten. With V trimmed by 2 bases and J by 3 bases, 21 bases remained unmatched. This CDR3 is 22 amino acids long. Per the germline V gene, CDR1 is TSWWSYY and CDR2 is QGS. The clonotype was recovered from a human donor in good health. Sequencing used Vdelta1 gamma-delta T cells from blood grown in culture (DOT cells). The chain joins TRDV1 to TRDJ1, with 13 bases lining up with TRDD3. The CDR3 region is CALGECFLQGKLGDTYADKLIF. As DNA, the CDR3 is TGTGCTCTTGGGGAATGTTTCCTACAGGGGAAACTGGGGGATACGTATGCCGATAAACTCATCTTT.